The clone carrying this T cell receptor (beta chain) occurred many times. What it recognizes is unknown. The sample belongs to a study of molecular identifiers for immune sequencing clone quantification. In TCRdb, the PCR reads were re-called with MiXCR into one record per CDR3 protein. The sample carries approximately 590,000 distinct CDR3 sequences, less than 30% recorded once. Study-wide results and caveats: It was shown that clones above 20 RNA copies held over 99% of effector molecules, but under 1% in naive cells. Underestimated sizes of highly expanded clones could result from identical TCR molecules that share a barcode.

Sorting was used to obtain naive CD8 T cells (CD8+CD4-CCR7+CD45RA+). The sequence came from a human donor in good health. Some libraries in this study had Jurkat cell RNA spiked in. Sequencing was done on a sample of naive CD8+ T cells from blood, with Jurkat cell RNA spiked in. Subset denoted: FACS-sorted CD8+CD4-CCR7+CD45RA+ naive T cells.

CDR3 coding DNA: TGTGCCAGCAGCTTAGGGCTAGCGGGCTTCACAGATACGCAGTATTTT. Encoded protein: CASSLGLAGFTDTQYF. The V and J genes are TRBV13 and TRBJ2-3; 8 nucleotides agree with TRBD2. J lost 2 bases, V lost 0 bases, and 4 bases had no gene match. Looked up from germline, CDR1 is PRHDT and CDR2 is FYEKMQ (reference sequence). The CDR3 consists of 16 residues.